The rows below give T cell receptor beta chains drawn from one sample of a study of blood T cells in healthy people across ages. Each CDR3 protein gets one entry after TCRdb re-called the 5' RACE reads with MiXCR. The repertoire includes 550,000 to 700,000 distinct CDR3 sequences, 27% of them detected once, and under 20% sits in the top ten. The sequenced sample consisted of blood. The source is a woman in her 70s in good health. The CDR3 runs from the conserved cysteine through the conserved F or W. Each record gives: V gene, J gene, clone size, D gene, CDR3 length, CDR3 DNA, CDR3 protein. A D gene is named only where the DNA matches it firmly. Size is omitted from some rows. Given values are once, few, many or a class for expanded clones.

TRBV7-2	TRBJ2-5	.	TRBD2	16	TGTGCCAGCAGCTTAGTCCCCGGCGGGGGACAAGAGACCCAGTACTTC	CASSLVPGGGQETQYF
TRBV7-9	TRBJ2-5	.	.	15	TGTGCCAGCAGCTTAGTAGGACGGACCCAAGAGACCCAGTACTTC	CASSLVGRTQETQYF
TRBV12-3/TRBV12-4	TRBJ2-3	once	TRBD1	13	TGTGCCAGCAGTTTAGCGACAGGGAATACGCAGTATTTT	CASSLATGNTQYF
TRBV6-5	TRBJ2-7	.	.	14	TGTGCCAGCAGTTACCGAGGGACGGACGGGGAGCAGTACTTC	CASSYRGTDGEQYF
TRBV7-2	TRBJ1-4	many	TRBD1	14	TGTGCCAGCAGGCCCAGTGGGGTGCAGGGGGCACTGTTTTTT	CASRPSGVQGALFF
TRBV6-5	TRBJ2-1	few	TRBD1	14	TGTGCCAGCTCTAGGCAGGGGGTAAACAATGAGCAGTTCTTC	CASSRQGVNNEQFF
TRBV29-1	TRBJ2-2	.	.	15	TGCAGCGGGAGGGGGGAAAGTTGGAACGCCGGGGAGCTGTTTTTT	CSGRGESWNAGELFF
TRBV7-7	TRBJ2-1	.	.	17	TGTGCCAGCAGCTTAGCGTTAGTATCAGGGATGGGGAATGAGCAGTTCTTC	CASSLALVSGMGNEQFF
TRBV4-3	TRBJ2-1	few	TRBD2	17	TGCGCCAGCAGCCAGGGTAGCGGGGGCGGCTCCTACAATGAGCAGTTCTTC	CASSQGSGGGSYNEQFF
TRBV28	TRBJ2-2	.	TRBD2	17	TGTGCCAGCAGTTTGGAGTACCGCGGGGGGAACACCGGGGAGCTGTTTTTT	CASSLEYRGGNTGELFF
TRBV6-2/TRBV6-3	TRBJ2-6	few	TRBD1	17	TGTGCCAGCAGTTACTCGCGGACAGGGGCCGGGGCCAACGTCCTGACTTTC	CASSYSRTGAGANVLTF
TRBV20-1	TRBJ2-1	few	.	14	TGCAGTGCCGCCGCGCCAGGTATCTTCGATGAGCAGTTCTTC	CSAAAPGIFDEQFF
TRBV5-1	TRBJ1-2	.	TRBD1	16	TGCGCCAGCAGTCAGGGACAGGGGGCACCAGCGGGGGGCTACACCTTC	CASSQGQGAPAGGYTF
TRBV4-3	TRBJ2-7	few	.	15	TGCGCCAGCAGCCAAGAAGCAGGCGACTCCTACGAGCAGTACTTC	CASSQEAGDSYEQYF
TRBV5-1	TRBJ1-4	once	.	15	TGCGCCAGCAGCTTGGACGGAGACAAGAATGAAAAACTGTTTTTT	CASSLDGDKNEKLFF
TRBV4-1	TRBJ1-4	few	TRBD1	19	TGCGCCAGCAGCCAACGGGCGGGACAGGGAAAGGCTGACCCCGAAAAACTGTTTTTT	CASSQRAGQGKADPEKLFF
TRBV2	TRBJ2-3	.	.	14	TGTGCCAGCAGTCAGGTGTCTGAGGAAGATACGCAGTATTTT	CASSQVSEEDTQYF
TRBV20-1	TRBJ2-1	few	.	16	TGCAGTGCTAGAGAGAAGGTAACCCGCTCCTACAATGAGCGGTTCTTC	CSAREKVTRSYNERFF
TRBV18	TRBJ2-5	.	.	16	TGTGCCAGCTCACCATTCCGGGGCCAACCCCAAGAGACCCAGAACTTC	CASSPFRGQPQETQNF
TRBV7-2	TRBJ2-4	.	TRBD2	15	TGTGCCAGCAGCCCGGGGGGTACTCGGGGGAACATTCAGTACTTC	CASSPGGTRGNIQYF
TRBV7-9	TRBJ1-1	.	TRBD1	18	TGTGCCAGCAGCTTAGCACCAGGGACAGGGCCACGGGGCACTGAAGCTTTCTTT	CASSLAPGTGPRGTEAFF
TRBV20-1	TRBJ2-3	.	.	15	TGCAGTGCCACAAACCTCGGGGATGGGTCGGATACGCAGTATTTT	CSATNLGDGSDTQYF
TRBV2	TRBJ1-2	few	TRBD1	14	TGTGCCCGGGACAGGGGACGCGTAGGTATCGGCTACACCTTC	CARDRGRVGIGYTF
TRBV4-1	TRBJ2-4	.	.	16	TGCGCCAGCAGCCAAGATTTAACCCTAGCCAAAAACATTCAGTACTTC	CASSQDLTLAKNIQYF
TRBV7-2	TRBJ1-2	few	.	14	TGTGCCAGCAGCTTCGTAGCGGGTTTCGGTGGCTACACCTTC	CASSFVAGFGGYTF
TRBV20-1	TRBJ2-3	.	.	9	TGCAGTGCTATCCTCTCCCCGTATTTT	CSAILSPYF
TRBV27	TRBJ2-5	.	TRBD1	14	TGTGCCAGCAAACCAGGGGGCTGGGGTGAGACCCAGTACTTC	CASKPGGWGETQYF
TRBV6-5	TRBJ2-1	.	TRBD2	16	TGTGCCAGCAGTTCCAGCGCGGGGGGGTCCTACAATGAGCAATTCTTC	CASSSSAGGSYNEQFF
TRBV5-1	TRBJ2-7	.	.	13	TGCGCCAGCAGCTCGGGCGGGACCTACGAGCAGTACTTC	CASSSGGTYEQYF
TRBV4-2	TRBJ2-1	.	TRBD2	13	TGTGCCAGCAGCCGAGCCCTTGGGGGAGGGGAGCTCTTC	CASSRALGGGELF
TRBV6-2/TRBV6-3	TRBJ2-7	.	.	14	TGTGCCATCGCAACGACTCGCCAGTCCTACGAGCAGTACTTC	CAIATTRQSYEQYF
TRBV9	TRBJ2-3	few	TRBD2	15	TGTGCCAGCAACGTCAGGGCGGGGGACACAGATACGCAGTATTTT	CASNVRAGDTDTQYF
TRBV20-1	TRBJ2-7	.	TRBD2	15	TGCAGTGCTGCCCCTCTGGGCGGGGGAACCTACGAGCAGTACTTC	CSAAPLGGGTYEQYF
TRBV24-1	TRBJ2-1	.	.	15	TGTGCCACCAGTGACCCCCTGAGCGGTTACAATGAGCAGTTCTTC	CATSDPLSGYNEQFF
TRBV4-1	TRBJ1-4	few	TRBD1	18	TGCGCCAGCAGCCGATCATCTTTATACAGGGGATTTAATGAAAAACTGTTTTTT	CASSRSSLYRGFNEKLFF
TRBV3-1	TRBJ1-1	many	TRBD1	14	TGTGCCAGCAGCGCTCGACAGGGGGCGGGTGAAGCTTTCTTT	CASSARQGAGEAFF
TRBV24-1	TRBJ2-1	few	.	16	TGTGCCACCAGTGATTTGGGGCCAGCTACCTACAATGAGCAGTTCTTC	CATSDLGPATYNEQFF
TRBV3-1	TRBJ2-1	.	TRBD1	16	TGTGCCAGCAGCCAACGGACAGGCTACTCCTACAATGAGCAGTTCTTC	CASSQRTGYSYNEQFF
TRBV20-1	TRBJ1-5	.	.	15	TGCAGTGCTAGCTCCTCCCGGGGTGGCAATCAGCCCCAGCATTTT	CSASSSRGGNQPQHF
TRBV29-1	TRBJ2-3	few	TRBD1	19	TGCAGCGTTGCAGGACACAGGGGGCCCGGGGGACTGACCACAGATACGCAGTATTTT	CSVAGHRGPGGLTTDTQYF
TRBV3-1	TRBJ2-1	once	.	15	TGTGCCAGCAGTTTGAGCTGGGTAACAGTCAATGAGCAGTTCTTC	CASSLSWVTVNEQFF
TRBV15	TRBJ1-4	few	TRBD1	14	TGTGCCACCAGTTCGGGACAGGGAGGCGAAAAACTGTTTTTT	CATSSGQGGEKLFF
TRBV9	TRBJ1-3	.	TRBD1	15	TGTGCCAGCAGCGCTGGAGGGACAGGGGGAAACACCATATATTTT	CASSAGGTGGNTIYF
TRBV11-1	TRBJ2-6	.	.	17	TGTGCCAGCAGCTTGGGAGGACCTCACTCTGGGGCCAACGTCCTGACTTTC	CASSLGGPHSGANVLTF
TRBV9	TRBJ2-1	few	.	16	TGTGCCAGCAGCGTAGAGGGCTTCGGCTCCTACAATGAGCAGTTCTTC	CASSVEGFGSYNEQFF
TRBV6-6	TRBJ1-1	few	.	15	TGTGCCAGCAGTCCCTCTCCAACGGAATACACTGAAGCTTTCTTT	CASSPSPTEYTEAFF
TRBV4-3	TRBJ2-3	.	.	15	TGCGCCAGCAGCCAACTATTCCAGGGGTCAGATACGCAGTATTTT	CASSQLFQGSDTQYF
TRBV18	TRBJ1-2	.	TRBD1	16	TGTGCCAGCTCACCCTGGACAGGGGATGAGGGCTATGGCTACACCTTC	CASSPWTGDEGYGYTF